This TCR beta chain appears in the sequencing data of a study of blood T cell repertoires in COVID-19. Looking at the study overall: The cDNA or gDNA used as material had been derived from T cells, B-cell-depleted T cells, or PBMCs.

Generated by immunoSEQ multiplex PCR, the TCRdb table keeps only in-frame clones and is missing some. The table records about 140,000 clones, roughly nine tenths of them present only once. The CDR3 spans 16 residues. Trimming cost V 5 bases and J 2 bases; bases outside gene matches: 7. Per germline, CDR1 MRHNA and CDR2 SNTAGT. The sequenced sample was peripheral blood. The sequence derives from a human donor with COVID-19, enrolled during active disease. The donor label of this sample is uncertain. The J gene is TRBJ2-3, the V gene TRBV6-4; 10 bases align to TRBD2. Here the CDR3 DNA reads TGTGCCAGCAGTCGGAGAAGCGGGGGGGCCACAGATACGCAGTATTTT. The encoded protein is CASSRRSGGATDTQYF.